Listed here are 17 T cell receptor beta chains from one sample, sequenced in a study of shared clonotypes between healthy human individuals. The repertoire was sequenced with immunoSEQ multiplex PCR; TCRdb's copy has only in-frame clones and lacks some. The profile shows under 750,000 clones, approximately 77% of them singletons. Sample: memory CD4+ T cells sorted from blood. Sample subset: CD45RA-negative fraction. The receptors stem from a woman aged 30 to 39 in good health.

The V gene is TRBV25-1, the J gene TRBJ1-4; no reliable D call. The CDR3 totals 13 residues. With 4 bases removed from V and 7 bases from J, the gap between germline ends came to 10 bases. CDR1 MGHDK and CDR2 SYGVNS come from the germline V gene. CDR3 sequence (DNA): TGTGCCAGCAGTGGCCGAGCCCGTGAAAAACTGTTTTTT. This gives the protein CASSGRAREKLFF.

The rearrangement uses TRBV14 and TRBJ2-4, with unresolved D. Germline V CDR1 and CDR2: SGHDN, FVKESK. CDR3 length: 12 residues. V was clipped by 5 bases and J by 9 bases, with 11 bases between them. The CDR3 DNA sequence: TGTGCCAGCAGCGGCGTGCGCCCCATTCAGTACTTC. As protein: CASSGVRPIQYF. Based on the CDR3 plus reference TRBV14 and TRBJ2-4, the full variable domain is EAGVTQFPSHSVIEKGQTVTLRCDPISGHDNLYWYRRVMGKEIKFLLHFVKESKQDESGMPNNRFLAERTGGTYSTLKVQPAELEDSGVYFCASSGVRPIQYFGAGTRLSVL.

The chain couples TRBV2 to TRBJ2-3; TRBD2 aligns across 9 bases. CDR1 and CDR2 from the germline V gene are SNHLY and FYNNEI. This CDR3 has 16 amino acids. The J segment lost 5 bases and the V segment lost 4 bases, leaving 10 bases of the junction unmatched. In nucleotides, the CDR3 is TGTGCCAGCAGTGTAGCCCTAGCGGGATTCGGAGATACGCAGTATTTT. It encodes CASSVALAGFGDTQYF.

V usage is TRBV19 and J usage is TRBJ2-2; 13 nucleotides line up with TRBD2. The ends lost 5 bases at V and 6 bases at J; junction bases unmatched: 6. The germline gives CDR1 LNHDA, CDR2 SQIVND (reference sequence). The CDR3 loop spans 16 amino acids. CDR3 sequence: CASSLGLAGAPGELFF. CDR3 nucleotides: TGTGCCAGTAGTCTCGGACTAGCGGGAGCCCCCGGGGAGCTGTTTTTT.

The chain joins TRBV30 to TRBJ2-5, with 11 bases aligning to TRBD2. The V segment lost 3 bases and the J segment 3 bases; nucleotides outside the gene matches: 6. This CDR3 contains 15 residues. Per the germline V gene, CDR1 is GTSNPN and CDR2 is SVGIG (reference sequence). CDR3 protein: CAWSAKGLAEETQYF. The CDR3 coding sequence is TGTGCCTGGAGCGCGAAGGGACTAGCGGAAGAGACCCAGTACTTC.

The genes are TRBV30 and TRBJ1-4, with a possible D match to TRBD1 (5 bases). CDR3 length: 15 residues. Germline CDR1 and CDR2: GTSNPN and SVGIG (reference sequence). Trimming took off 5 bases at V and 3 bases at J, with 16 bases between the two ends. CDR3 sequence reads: CAWGGDRGPNEKLFF. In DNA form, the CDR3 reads TGTGCCTGGGGAGGGGATCGGGGCCCTAATGAAAAACTGTTTTTT.

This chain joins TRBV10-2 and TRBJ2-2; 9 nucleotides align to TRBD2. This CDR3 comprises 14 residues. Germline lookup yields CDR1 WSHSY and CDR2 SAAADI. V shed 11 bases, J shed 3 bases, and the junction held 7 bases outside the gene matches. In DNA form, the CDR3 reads TGCGCCGGCGGGGGGGCGCGGGACACCGGGGAGCTGTTTTTT. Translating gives CAGGGARDTGELFF.

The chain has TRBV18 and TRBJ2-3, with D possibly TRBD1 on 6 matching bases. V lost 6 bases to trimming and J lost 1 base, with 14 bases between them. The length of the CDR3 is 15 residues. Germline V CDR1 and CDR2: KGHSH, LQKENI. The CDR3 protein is CASSLTGIGTDTQYF. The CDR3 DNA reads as TGTGCCAGCTCGCTAACAGGGATAGGCACAGATACGCAGTATTTT.

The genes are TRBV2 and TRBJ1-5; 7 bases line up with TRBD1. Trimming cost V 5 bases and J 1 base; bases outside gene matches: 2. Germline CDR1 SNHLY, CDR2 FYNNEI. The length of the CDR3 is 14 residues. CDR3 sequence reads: CASSKDRSNQPQHF. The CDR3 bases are TGTGCCAGCAGTAAGGACAGGAGCAATCAGCCCCAGCATTTT.

In DNA form, the CDR3 reads TGCGCCAGCAGCCCCATAGCGGGAGTGAACACCGGGGAGCTGTTTTTT. Translated, it gives CASSPIAGVNTGELFF. The chain has TRBV5-1 and TRBJ2-2; 9 nucleotides align to TRBD2. Germline assignment: CDR1 SGHRS and CDR2 YFSETQ. This CDR3 contains 16 residues. The junction had 5 bases not matched to a gene; V was cut back by 4 bases and J by 1 base.

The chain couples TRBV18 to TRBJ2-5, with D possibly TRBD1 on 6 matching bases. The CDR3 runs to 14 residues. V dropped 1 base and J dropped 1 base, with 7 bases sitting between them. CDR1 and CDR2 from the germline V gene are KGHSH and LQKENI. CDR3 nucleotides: TGTGCCAGCTCACCACTGACAGGCCAAGAGACCCAGTACTTC. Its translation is CASSPLTGQETQYF.

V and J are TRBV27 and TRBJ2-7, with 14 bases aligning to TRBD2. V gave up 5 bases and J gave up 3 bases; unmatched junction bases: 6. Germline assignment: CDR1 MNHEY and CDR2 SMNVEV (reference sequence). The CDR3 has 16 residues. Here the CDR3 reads CASSGLAGGGSYEQYF. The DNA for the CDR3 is TGTGCCAGCAGTGGACTAGCGGGAGGTGGTAGCTACGAGCAGTACTTC.

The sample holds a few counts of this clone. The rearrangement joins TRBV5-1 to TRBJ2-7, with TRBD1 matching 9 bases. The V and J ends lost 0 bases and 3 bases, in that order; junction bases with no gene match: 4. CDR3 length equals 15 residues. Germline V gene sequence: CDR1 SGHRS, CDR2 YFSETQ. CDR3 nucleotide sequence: TGCGCCAGCAGCTTGGACGTGACAGGGGGCTACGAGCAGTACTTC. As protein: CASSLDVTGGYEQYF.

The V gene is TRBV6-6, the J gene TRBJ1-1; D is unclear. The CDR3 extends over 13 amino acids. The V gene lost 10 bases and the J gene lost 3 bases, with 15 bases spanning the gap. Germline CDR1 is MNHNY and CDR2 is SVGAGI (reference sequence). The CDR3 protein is CATDSHMDTEAFF. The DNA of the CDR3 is TGTGCCACGGACTCCCACATGGACACTGAAGCTTTCTTT.

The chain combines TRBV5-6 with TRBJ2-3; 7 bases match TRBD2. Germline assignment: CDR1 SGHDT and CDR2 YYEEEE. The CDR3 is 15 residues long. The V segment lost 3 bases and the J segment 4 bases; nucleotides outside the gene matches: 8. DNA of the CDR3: TGTGCCAGCAGCTGGCAGCGGGATTTCCCAGATACGCAGTATTTT. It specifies CASSWQRDFPDTQYF.

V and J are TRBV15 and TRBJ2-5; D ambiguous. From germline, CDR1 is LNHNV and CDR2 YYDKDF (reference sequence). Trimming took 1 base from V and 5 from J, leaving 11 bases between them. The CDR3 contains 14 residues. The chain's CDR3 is CATSRGLLGETQYF. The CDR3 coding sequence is TGTGCCACCAGCAGAGGGCTTCTAGGGGAGACCCAGTACTTC.

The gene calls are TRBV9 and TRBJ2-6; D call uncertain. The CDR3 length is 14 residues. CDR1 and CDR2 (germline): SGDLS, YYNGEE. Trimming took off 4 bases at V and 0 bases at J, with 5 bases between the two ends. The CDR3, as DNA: TGTGCCAGCAGCTGGTACTCTGGGGCCAACGTCCTGACTTTC. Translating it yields CASSWYSGANVLTF. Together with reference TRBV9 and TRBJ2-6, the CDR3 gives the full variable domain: DSGVTQTPKHLITATGQRVTLRCSPRSGDLSVYWYQQSLDQGLQFLIQYYNGEERAKGNILERFSAQQFPDLHSELNLSSLELGDSALYFCASSWYSGANVLTFGAGSRLTVL.